Listed here are 10 T cell receptor beta chains from one sample, sequenced in a study of CD8+ T cells in alopecia areata. The authors extracted RNA and reverse transcribed it into cDNA as the sequencing template. Generated by immunoSEQ multiplex PCR, the TCRdb table keeps only in-frame clones and is missing some. The table has 150,000 to 160,000 clones, about 50% seen once. This sample comprised CD8+ T cells sorted from blood, obtained at week 0. Receptors originate from a human donor with alopecia areata.

This clone showed up just a few times. The genes are TRBV13 and TRBJ2-3; TRBD2 matches at 10 bases. V gave up 4 bases and J gave up 2 bases; unmatched junction bases: 3. This CDR3 spans 15 amino acids. Per germline, CDR1 PRHDT and CDR2 FYEKMQ (reference sequence). The CDR3 region is CASSSSGGDTDTQYF. DNA for the CDR3: TGTGCCAGCAGCTCCAGCGGGGGGGACACAGATACGCAGTATTTT.

This chain links TRBV7-9 with TRBJ2-1; a possible D gene is TRBD2 (7 bases). This CDR3 is 17 amino acids long. CDR1 is SEHNR, CDR2 FQNEAQ, per germline (reference sequence). Trimming pared 0 bases from V and 10 bases from J, leaving 22 bases between. The CDR3 DNA sequence: TGTGCCAGCAGCTTAGCGTCCACCCACCGGGGGGCGGGCGAGCAGTTCTTC. Protein sequence: CASSLASTHRGAGEQFF.

J is TRBJ2-1 and V is TRBV4-3; 7 nucleotides agree with TRBD2. The ends lost 2 bases at V and 8 bases at J; junction bases unmatched: 6. The germline gives CDR1 LGHNA, CDR2 YSLEER. The CDR3 totals 14 residues. The chain's CDR3 is CASSQTGLEDEQFF. The CDR3 DNA sequence: TGCGCCAGCAGCCAAACCGGACTAGAGGATGAGCAGTTCTTC.

This clone has a handful of counts. This CDR3 is also generated by other DNA sequences in the sample. The V call is TRBV14, the J call TRBJ2-7; the D is unclear. Germline V gene data show CDR1 as SGHDN and CDR2 as FVKESK. The CDR3 totals 11 residues. Trimming took off 3 bases at V and 7 bases at J, with 7 bases between the two ends. The CDR3 loop reads CASSQGREQYF. CDR3 DNA sequence: TGTGCCAGCAGCCAGGGCCGAGAGCAGTACTTC.

This clone has just a few counts. This chain uses TRBV30 with TRBJ2-2; D is ambiguous. The CDR3 loop spans 11 amino acids. Germline CDR1 GTSNPN, CDR2 SVGIG (reference sequence). V was pared by 3 bases and J by 3 bases, with 2 bases between. Here the CDR3 DNA reads TGTGCCTGGAGGGACACCGGGGAGCTGTTTTTT. Translating gives CAWRDTGELFF.

The V gene is TRBV29-1, the J gene TRBJ1-1; D not certain. V was shortened by 7 bases and J by 10 bases, with 13 bases between the two germline ends. The CDR3 runs 10 residues. Looked up from germline, CDR1 is SQVTM and CDR2 is ANQGSEA. DNA of the CDR3: TGCAGCGCCGACGAGGGTCGAGCTTTCTTT. Translating gives CSADEGRAFF.

The V gene is TRBV19, the J gene TRBJ1-1, with D perhaps matching TRBD1 (5 bases). The CDR3 length is 10 residues. The V gene lost 7 bases and the J gene lost 7 bases, with 7 bases spanning the gap. From germline, CDR1 is LNHDA and CDR2 SQIVND (reference sequence). The CDR3 coding sequence is TGTGCCAGTAAGGGGATTGAAGCTTTCTTT. Amino acid sequence: CASKGIEAFF.

The chain combines TRBV15 with TRBJ1-6; 7 bases agree with TRBD1. Germline CDR1 and CDR2: LNHNV and YYDKDF (reference sequence). This CDR3 is built from 16 residues. V dropped 3 bases and J dropped 4; count of bases not matched to a gene: 6. The CDR3 bases are TGTGCCACCAGCAGTTATACGGGACAGTATAATTCACCCCTCCACTTT. This translates into CATSSYTGQYNSPLHF.

This clone turned up a few times. This rearrangement joins TRBV29-1 to TRBJ2-1; TRBD2 agrees at 7 bases. The CDR3 runs to 14 residues. Germline CDR1 is SQVTM and CDR2 is ANQGSEA. With 6 bases clipped from V and 0 bases from J, the junction kept 5 bases outside the gene matches. The CDR3: CSVLAKSSYNEQFF. In nucleotides, the CDR3 is TGCAGCGTACTAGCGAAGAGCTCCTACAATGAGCAGTTCTTC.

V gene TRBV7-2 combines with J gene TRBJ1-5; D possibly corresponds to TRBD1 (6 bases). Germline assignment: CDR1 SGHTA and CDR2 FQGNSA. V was trimmed by 10 bases and J by 1 base, leaving 14 bases between them. This CDR3 comprises 14 residues. Here the CDR3 reads CATHDRTSNQPQHF. Written as DNA, the CDR3 is TGTGCCACCCATGACAGGACGAGCAATCAGCCCCAGCATTTT.